This TCR beta chain was retrieved from a study of T cell responses to AZD1222 COVID-19 vaccine. Study conclusions and caveats: Repertoires were sampled only after the peak T cell response. Baseline testing showed seropositivity in only six AZD1222 recipients. Donor demographics were predominantly white British with a female majority; clonal diversity may be underestimated.

In the case of this clone: Its antigen remains unknown.

Pooled together were second doses at about 4 or about 12 weeks. The repertoire was sequenced with immunoSEQ multiplex PCR; TCRdb's copy has only in-frame clones and lacks some. The table has around 160,000 clones, about 90% seen once. The CDR3 is 16 residues long. Germline-derived CDR1 and CDR2 are SGHTA and FQGTGA. V was pared by 3 bases and J by 4 bases, with 15 bases between. The chain couples TRBV7-3 to TRBJ2-2; possible D gene TRBD1, 6 bases. This material consisted of peripheral blood, taken 28 days after the second AZD1222 dose. This clonotype originated in an adult who received the AZD1222 COVID-19 vaccine. CDR3 nucleotide sequence: TGTGCCAGCAGCTTGGCCCCAGGGGCGGGCACCGGGGAGCTGTTTTTT. Translating gives CASSLAPGAGTGELFF.